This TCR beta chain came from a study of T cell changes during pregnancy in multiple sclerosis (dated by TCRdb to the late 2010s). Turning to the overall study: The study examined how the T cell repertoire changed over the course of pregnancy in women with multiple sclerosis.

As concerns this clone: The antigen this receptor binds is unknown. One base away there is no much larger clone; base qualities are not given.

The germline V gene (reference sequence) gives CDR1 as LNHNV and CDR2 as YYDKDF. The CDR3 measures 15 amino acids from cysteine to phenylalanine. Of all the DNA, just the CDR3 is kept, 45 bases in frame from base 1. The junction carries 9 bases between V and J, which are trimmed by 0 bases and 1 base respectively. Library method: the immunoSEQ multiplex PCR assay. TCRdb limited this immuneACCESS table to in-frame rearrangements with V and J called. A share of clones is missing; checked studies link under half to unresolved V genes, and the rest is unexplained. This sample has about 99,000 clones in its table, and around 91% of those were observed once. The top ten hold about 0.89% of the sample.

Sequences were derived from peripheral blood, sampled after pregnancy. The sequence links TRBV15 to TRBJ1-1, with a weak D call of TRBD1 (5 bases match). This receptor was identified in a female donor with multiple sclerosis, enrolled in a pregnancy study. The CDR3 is CATSRDGQGNTEAFF. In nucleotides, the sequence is TGTGCCACCAGCAGAGATGGGCAGGGGAACACTGAAGCTTTCTTT. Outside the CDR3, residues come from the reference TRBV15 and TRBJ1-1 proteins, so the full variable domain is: DAMVIQNPRYQVTQFGKPVTLSCSQTLNHNVMYWYQQKSSQAPKLLFHYYDKDFNNEADTPDNFQSRRPNTSFCFLDIRSPGLGDTAMYLCATSRDGQGNTEAFFGQGTRLTVV.